The T cell receptor beta chain under discussion was sequenced for a study of T cell repertoires in cytomegalovirus infection. Germline CDR1 and CDR2: LNHDA and SQIVND (reference sequence). CDR3 length: 15 amino acids. The ends lost 5 bases at V and 2 bases at J; junction bases unmatched: 9. A note on this clonotype: Its antigen is not known.

TCRdb passed the reads through MiXCR, listing each CDR3 protein once. The sample comprises approximately 340,000 distinct CDR3 sequences, about 28% of which are singletons, and roughly 20% rests with the top ten. The material sequenced was cultured PBMCs, taken from culture after CMV antigen stimulation. This TCR derives from a human donor in good health (CMV status not recorded). Some clones in this sample may be carry-over from other donors' samples. The V and J genes are TRBV19 and TRBJ2-7; TRBD1 matches 7 bases. CDR3 DNA: TGTGCCAGTAGTGCGAGACAACAGGGGCCCTACGAGCAGTACTTC. Its protein is CASSARQQGPYEQYF.